This paragraph covers one T cell receptor (beta chain) sequence. Its specificity is unknown. Researchers made TCR cDNA using 5'RACE template switching, and this step added a universal primer site and UMIs. MiXCR, run by TCRdb on the 5' RACE reads, gives a single entry per CDR3 protein. This table has hundreds of thousands of distinct CDR3 sequences, around 12% appearing once. These data belong to a study of T cells after yellow fever vaccination. The ends lost 4 bases at V and 0 bases at J; junction bases unmatched: 5. Germline V lookup: CDR1 SGHNT, CDR2 YYREEE (reference sequence). This CDR3 region has 15 residues. Study conclusions and caveats: Primary-vaccination clones mostly resurfaced post-booster (96% CD4, roughly 90% CD8).

Sequenced material: PBMCs, taken on the day of the yellow fever booster vaccination. This sequence joins TRBV5-4 and TRBJ2-7; the match to TRBD1 covers 9 bases. This clonotype was sampled from a man aged 25-45 years who received the YFV17D yellow fever vaccine. The CDR3 protein is CASSGGQGSSYEQYF. CDR3 nucleotides: TGTGCCAGCAGCGGGGGACAGGGAAGCTCCTACGAGCAGTACTTC.